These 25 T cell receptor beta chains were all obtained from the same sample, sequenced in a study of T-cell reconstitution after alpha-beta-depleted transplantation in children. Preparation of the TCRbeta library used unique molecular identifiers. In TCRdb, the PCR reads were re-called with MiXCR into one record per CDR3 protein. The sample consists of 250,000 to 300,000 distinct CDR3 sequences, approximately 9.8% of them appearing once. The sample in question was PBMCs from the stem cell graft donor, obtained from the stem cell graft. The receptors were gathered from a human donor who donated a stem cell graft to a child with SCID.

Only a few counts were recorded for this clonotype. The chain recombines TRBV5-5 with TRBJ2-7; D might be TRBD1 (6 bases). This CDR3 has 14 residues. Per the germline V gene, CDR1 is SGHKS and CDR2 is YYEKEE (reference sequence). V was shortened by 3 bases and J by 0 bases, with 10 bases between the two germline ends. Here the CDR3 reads CASSWWDNSYEQYF. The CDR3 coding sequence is TGTGCCAGCAGCTGGTGGGACAACTCCTACGAGCAGTACTTC.

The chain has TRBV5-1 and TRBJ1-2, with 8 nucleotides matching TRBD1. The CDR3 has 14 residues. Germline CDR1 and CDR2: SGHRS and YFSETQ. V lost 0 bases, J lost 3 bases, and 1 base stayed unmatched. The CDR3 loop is CASSLADRDYGYTF. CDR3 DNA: TGCGCCAGCAGCTTGGCGGACAGGGACTATGGCTACACCTTC.

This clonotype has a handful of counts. The CDR3 region has the DNA TGCGCCAGCAGCCAAGTTTCCGGGACAGGCTACGAGCAGTACTTC. Encoded protein: CASSQVSGTGYEQYF. This chain connects TRBV4-1 to TRBJ2-7, with TRBD1 matching over 8 bases. CDR1 is MGHRA, CDR2 YSYEKL, per germline. Unmatched junction bases numbered 5, after V lost 1 base and J lost 3 bases. The CDR3 totals 15 residues.

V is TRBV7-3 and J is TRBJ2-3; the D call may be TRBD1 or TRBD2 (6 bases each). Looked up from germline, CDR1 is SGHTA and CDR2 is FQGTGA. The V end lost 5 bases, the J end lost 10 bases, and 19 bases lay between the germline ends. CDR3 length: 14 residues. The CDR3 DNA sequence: TGTGCCAGCAGCCTCAACCCGGGGGCCTCATCGCAGTATTTT. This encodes CASSLNPGASSQYF.

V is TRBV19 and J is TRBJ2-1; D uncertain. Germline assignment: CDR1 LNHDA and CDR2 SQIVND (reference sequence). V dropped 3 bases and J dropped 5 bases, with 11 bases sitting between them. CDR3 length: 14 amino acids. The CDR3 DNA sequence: TGTGCCAGTAGTATTGTGACAAGCCACAATGAGCAGTTCTTC. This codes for CASSIVTSHNEQFF.

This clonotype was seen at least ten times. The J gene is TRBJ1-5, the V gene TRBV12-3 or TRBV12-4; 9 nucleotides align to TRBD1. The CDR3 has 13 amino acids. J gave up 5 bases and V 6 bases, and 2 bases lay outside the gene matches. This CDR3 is CASSRDRDQPQHF. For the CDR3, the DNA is TGTGCCAGCAGCCGGGACAGGGATCAGCCCCAGCATTTT.

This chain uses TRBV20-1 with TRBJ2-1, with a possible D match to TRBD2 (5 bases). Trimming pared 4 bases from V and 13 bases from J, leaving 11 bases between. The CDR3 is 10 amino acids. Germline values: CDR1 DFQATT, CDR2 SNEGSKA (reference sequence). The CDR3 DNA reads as TGCAGTGCTATGCGGGTAGATCAGTTCTTC. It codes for CSAMRVDQFF.

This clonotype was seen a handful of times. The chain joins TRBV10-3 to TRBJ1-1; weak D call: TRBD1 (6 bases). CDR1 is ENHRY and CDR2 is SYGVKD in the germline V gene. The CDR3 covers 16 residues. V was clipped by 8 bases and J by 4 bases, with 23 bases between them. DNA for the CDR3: TGTGCCATCCGTGGCACGAACAGGGCCGGGGTCACTGAAGCTTTCTTT. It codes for CAIRGTNRAGVTEAFF.

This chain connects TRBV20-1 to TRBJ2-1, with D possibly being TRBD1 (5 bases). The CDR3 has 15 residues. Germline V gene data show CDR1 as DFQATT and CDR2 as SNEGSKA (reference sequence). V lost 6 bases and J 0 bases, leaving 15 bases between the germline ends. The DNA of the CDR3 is TGCAGTGCAGATCGACAGATAAGCTCCTACAATGAGCAGTTCTTC. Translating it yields CSADRQISSYNEQFF.

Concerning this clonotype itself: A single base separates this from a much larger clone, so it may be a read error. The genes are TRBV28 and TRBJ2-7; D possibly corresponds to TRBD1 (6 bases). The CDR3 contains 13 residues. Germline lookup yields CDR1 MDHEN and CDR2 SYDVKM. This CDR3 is CTSRTGILYEQYF. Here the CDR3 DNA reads TGTACCAGCAGAACAGGGATCCTATACGAGCAGTACTTC. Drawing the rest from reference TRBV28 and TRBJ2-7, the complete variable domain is DVKVTQSSRYLVKRTGEKVFLECVQDMDHENMFWYRQDPGLGLRLIYFSYDVKMKEKGDIPEGYSVSREKKERFSLILESASTNQTSMYLCTSRTGILYEQYFGPGTRLTVT.

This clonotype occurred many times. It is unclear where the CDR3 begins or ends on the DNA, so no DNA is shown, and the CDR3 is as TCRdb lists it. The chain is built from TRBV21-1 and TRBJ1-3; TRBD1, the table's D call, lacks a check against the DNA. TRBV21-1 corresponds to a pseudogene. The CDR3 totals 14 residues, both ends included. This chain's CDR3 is CASVGTGAGNTIYF.

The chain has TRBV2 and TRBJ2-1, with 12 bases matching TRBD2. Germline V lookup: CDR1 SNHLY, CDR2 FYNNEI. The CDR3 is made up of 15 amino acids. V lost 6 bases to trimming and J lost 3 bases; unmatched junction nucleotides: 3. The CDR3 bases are TGTGCCAGCAGGCGGACTAGCGGGGACTACAATGAGCAGTTCTTC. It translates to CASRRTSGDYNEQFF.

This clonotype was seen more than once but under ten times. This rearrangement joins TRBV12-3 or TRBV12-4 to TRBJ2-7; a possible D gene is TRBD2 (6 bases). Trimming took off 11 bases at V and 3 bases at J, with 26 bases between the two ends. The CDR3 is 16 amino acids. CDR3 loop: CASSVEGPPILYEQYF. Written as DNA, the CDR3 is TGTGCCTCCAGTGTGGAGGGACCACCAATTCTCTACGAGCAGTACTTC.

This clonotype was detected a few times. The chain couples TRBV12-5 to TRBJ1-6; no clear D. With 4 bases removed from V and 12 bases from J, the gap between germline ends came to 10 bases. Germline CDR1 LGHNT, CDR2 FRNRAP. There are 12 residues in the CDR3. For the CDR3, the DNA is TGTGCTAGTGGTTCTTCTAATAGACCCCTCCACTTT. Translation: CASGSSNRPLHF.

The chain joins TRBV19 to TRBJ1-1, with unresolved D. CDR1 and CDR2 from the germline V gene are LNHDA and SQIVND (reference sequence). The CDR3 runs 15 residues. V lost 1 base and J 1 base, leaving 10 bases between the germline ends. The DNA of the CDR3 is TGTGCCAGTAGTATAGTCGCAGGAGCGAACACTGAAGCTTTCTTT. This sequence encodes CASSIVAGANTEAFF.

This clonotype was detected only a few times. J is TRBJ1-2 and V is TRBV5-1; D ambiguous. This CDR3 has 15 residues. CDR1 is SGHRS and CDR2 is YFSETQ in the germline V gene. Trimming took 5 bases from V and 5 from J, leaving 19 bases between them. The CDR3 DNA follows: TGCGCCAGCAGACCCTGGGATCGGGCAGAATATGGCTACACCTTC. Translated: CASRPWDRAEYGYTF.

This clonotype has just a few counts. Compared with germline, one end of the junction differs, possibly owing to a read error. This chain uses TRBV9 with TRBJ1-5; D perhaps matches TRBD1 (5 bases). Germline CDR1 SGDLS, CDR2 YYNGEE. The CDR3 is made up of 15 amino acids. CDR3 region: CASSVGGNSNQPKHF. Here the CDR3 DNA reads TGTGCCAGCAGCGTAGGGGGGAATAGCAATCAGCCCAAGCATTTT.

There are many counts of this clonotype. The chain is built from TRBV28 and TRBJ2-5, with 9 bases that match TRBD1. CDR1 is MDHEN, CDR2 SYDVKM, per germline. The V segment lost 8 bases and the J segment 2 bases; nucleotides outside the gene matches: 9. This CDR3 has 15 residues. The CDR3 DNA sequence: TGTGCCAGCTACGAGGGGACAGGGAATCAAGAGACCCAGTACTTC. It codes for CASYEGTGNQETQYF.

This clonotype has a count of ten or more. Written as DNA, the CDR3 is TGTGCCAGCAGCTCACGACAGGGGGTCTACGAGCAGTACTTC. Translation: CASSSRQGVYEQYF. The V gene is TRBV7-9, the J gene TRBJ2-7, with TRBD1 matching 9 bases. V trimming: 4 bases; J trimming: 3 bases; junction bases outside the gene matches: 4. Germline-derived CDR1 and CDR2 are SEHNR and FQNEAQ (reference sequence). There are 14 residues in the CDR3.

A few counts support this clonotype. As DNA, the CDR3 is TGTGCCAGCAGCGTGCAGGGGGCGCGGAACACTGAAGCTTTCTTT. It is translated as CASSVQGARNTEAFF. The chain combines TRBV7-8 with TRBJ1-1; TRBD1 matches at 8 bases. Germline values: CDR1 SGHVS, CDR2 FQNEAQ. The CDR3 has 15 residues. With V trimmed by 5 bases and J by 1 base, 6 bases remained unmatched.

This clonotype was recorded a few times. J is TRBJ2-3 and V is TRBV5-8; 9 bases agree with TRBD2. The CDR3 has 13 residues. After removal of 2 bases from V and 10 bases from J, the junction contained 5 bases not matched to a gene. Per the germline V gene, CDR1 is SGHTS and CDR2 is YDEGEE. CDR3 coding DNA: TGTGCCAGCAGCTTCCCCGGGACTAGCTCGCAGTATTTT. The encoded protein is CASSFPGTSSQYF.

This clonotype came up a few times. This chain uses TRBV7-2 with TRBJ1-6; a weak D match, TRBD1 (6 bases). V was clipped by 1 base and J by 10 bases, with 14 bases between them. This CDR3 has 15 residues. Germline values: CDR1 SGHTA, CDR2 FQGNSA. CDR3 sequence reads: CASSLEGGFGSPLHF. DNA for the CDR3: TGTGCCAGCAGCTTAGAGGGGGGCTTTGGATCACCCCTCCACTTT.

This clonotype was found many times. The CDR3 spells CSARDFGNEQFF. In DNA, the CDR3 is TGCAGTGCTAGAGATTTTGGGAATGAGCAGTTCTTC. The chain combines TRBV20-1 with TRBJ2-1; D ambiguous. Germline V gene data show CDR1 as DFQATT and CDR2 as SNEGSKA (reference sequence). Trimming removed 0 bases at V and 7 bases at J, with 7 bases between. The CDR3 runs 12 residues.

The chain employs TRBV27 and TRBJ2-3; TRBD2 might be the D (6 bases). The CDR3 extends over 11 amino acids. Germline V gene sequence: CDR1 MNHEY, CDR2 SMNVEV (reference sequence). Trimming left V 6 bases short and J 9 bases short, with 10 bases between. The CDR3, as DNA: TGTGCCAGCAGCAGGGACTTCACGCAGTATTTT. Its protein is CASSRDFTQYF.

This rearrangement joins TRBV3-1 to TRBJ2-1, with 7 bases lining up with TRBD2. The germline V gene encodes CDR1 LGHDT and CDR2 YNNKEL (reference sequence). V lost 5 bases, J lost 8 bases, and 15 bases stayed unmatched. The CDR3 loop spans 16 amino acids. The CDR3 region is CASSSQRGKARHEQFF. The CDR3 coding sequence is TGTGCCAGCAGCAGCCAGCGGGGTAAGGCCAGACATGAGCAGTTCTTC.